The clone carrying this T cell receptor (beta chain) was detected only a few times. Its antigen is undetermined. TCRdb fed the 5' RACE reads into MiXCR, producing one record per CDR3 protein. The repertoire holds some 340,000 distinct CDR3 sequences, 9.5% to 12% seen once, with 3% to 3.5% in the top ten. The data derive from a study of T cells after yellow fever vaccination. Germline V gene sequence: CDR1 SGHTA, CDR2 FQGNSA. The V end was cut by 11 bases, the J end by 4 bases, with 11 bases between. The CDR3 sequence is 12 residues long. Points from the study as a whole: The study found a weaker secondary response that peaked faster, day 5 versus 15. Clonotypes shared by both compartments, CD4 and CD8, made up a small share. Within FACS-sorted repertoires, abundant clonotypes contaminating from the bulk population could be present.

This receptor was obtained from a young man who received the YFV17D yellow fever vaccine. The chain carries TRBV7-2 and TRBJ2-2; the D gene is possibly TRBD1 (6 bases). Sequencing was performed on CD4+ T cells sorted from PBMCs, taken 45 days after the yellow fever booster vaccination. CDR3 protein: CAFRGITGELFF. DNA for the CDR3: TGTGCCTTCAGGGGAATCACCGGGGAGCTGTTTTTT.